Following are 17 T cell receptor beta chains from one sample sequenced in a study of OX40 agonist ivuxolimab in advanced cancers. Method: immunoSEQ multiplex PCR; TCRdb's copy keeps in-frame clones and lacks some. Among about 73,000 clones listed, approximately 90% were seen once. The material was CD4+ or CD8+ T cells sorted from blood, obtained in a trial of the OX40 agonist ivuxolimab. These receptors were taken from an adult with an advanced solid tumor such as melanoma, head and neck, liver or kidney cancer.

The gene calls are TRBV7-9 and TRBJ2-2; D is ambiguous. This CDR3 spans 15 amino acids. Germline V gene lookup returns CDR1 SEHNR and CDR2 FQNEAQ (reference sequence). Trimming removed 1 base from V and 3 bases from J, with 9 bases in between. CDR3 sequence (DNA): TGTGCCAGCAGCTTAGGTTCGGTAGACACCGGGGAGCTGTTTTTT. Encoded protein: CASSLGSVDTGELFF.

This rearrangement joins TRBV5-5 to TRBJ2-7; 8 bases are shared with TRBD1. The CDR3 covers 13 residues. The V and J ends lost 2 bases and 7 bases, in that order; junction bases with no gene match: 5. Germline values: CDR1 SGHKS, CDR2 YYEKEE (reference sequence). CDR3: CASSFQGAGEQYF. In DNA form, the CDR3 reads TGTGCCAGCAGCTTCCAGGGGGCTGGTGAGCAGTACTTC.

The CDR3 sequence: CASSLTSGRAHNEQFF. For the CDR3, the DNA is TGTGCCAGCAGCCTGACTAGCGGGAGGGCCCACAATGAGCAGTTCTTC. The J gene is TRBJ2-1, the V gene TRBV5-6; TRBD2 agrees at 14 bases. The CDR3 is made up of 16 amino acids. V gave up 4 bases and J gave up 5 bases; unmatched junction bases: 5. Germline lookup yields CDR1 SGHDT and CDR2 YYEEEE.

The sample holds one count of this clone. The rearrangement links TRBV7-2 to TRBJ1-2, with a possible D match to TRBD1 (6 bases). The germline gives CDR1 SGHTA, CDR2 FQGNSA. The CDR3 length is 14 residues. V was cut by 2 bases and J by 8 bases, with 15 bases left in between. This CDR3 is CASSLRGGPGGYTF. The CDR3 DNA follows: TGTGCCAGCAGCTTAAGGGGGGGGCCCGGAGGCTACACCTTC.

This chain connects TRBV4-2 to TRBJ2-7; weak D call: TRBD2 (5 bases). The CDR3 length is 15 residues. The germline V and J ends were trimmed by 3 bases and 3 bases, with 15 bases remaining between them. CDR1 is LGHNA and CDR2 is YNFKEQ in the germline V gene. Here the CDR3 reads CASSHIESEGYEQYF. The CDR3 DNA is TGTGCCAGCAGCCACATAGAAAGTGAGGGCTACGAGCAGTACTTC.

The chain recombines TRBV28 with TRBJ2-1; 8 nucleotides line up with TRBD2. Germline-derived CDR1 and CDR2 are MDHEN and SYDVKM. The J segment lost 3 bases and the V segment lost 7 bases, leaving 8 bases of the junction unmatched. The CDR3 runs to 15 residues. As DNA, the CDR3 is TGTGCCAGCACCGGGGGAGCGGGAGACTACAATGAGCAGTTCTTC. Translated: CASTGGAGDYNEQFF.

V usage is TRBV23-1 and J usage is TRBJ1-5; no definite D call. TRBV23-1 is an ORF, with its function uncertain. Trimming removed 0 bases from V and 8 bases from J, with 11 bases in between. The CDR3 is made up of 14 amino acids. The CDR3 spells CASSQSRVDKPQHF. For the CDR3, the DNA is TGCGCCAGCAGTCAATCCCGCGTCGACAAGCCCCAGCATTTT.

The V call is TRBV7-2, the J call TRBJ2-3; 13 positions agree with TRBD2. Trimming cost V 5 bases and J 4 bases; bases outside gene matches: 6. Germline lookup yields CDR1 SGHTA and CDR2 FQGNSA. The CDR3 has 16 amino acids. The CDR3 bases are TGTGCCAGCAGCCCAACCGGGACTAGCGGGGCAGATACGCAGTATTTT. As protein: CASSPTGTSGADTQYF.

Regarding this clone: A read error may produce the germline difference seen at one junction end. This sequence joins TRBV7-6 and TRBJ2-3; D remains ambiguous. This CDR3 has 17 amino acids. Germline lookup yields CDR1 SGHVS and CDR2 FNYEAQ. Written as DNA, the CDR3 is TGTGCCAGCACCTTAGGGTCAGGATGGGATATAACAGATACGCAGTATTTT. Translating it yields CASTLGSGWDITDTQYF.

The chain recombines TRBV29-1 with TRBJ2-3, with D unclear. The germline gives CDR1 SQVTM, CDR2 ANQGSEA. Trimming stripped 4 bases from V and 6 bases from J, with 5 bases between. This CDR3 region has 10 residues. The CDR3 protein is CSVGRDTQYF. CDR3 bases: TGCAGCGTTGGAAGGGATACGCAGTATTTT.

The chain employs TRBV27 and TRBJ2-6; possibly TRBD2 for D (6 bases). The CDR3 extends over 16 amino acids. Germline lookup yields CDR1 MNHEY and CDR2 SMNVEV (reference sequence). V lost 6 bases to trimming and J lost 1 base, with 13 bases between them. Here the CDR3 reads CASSSGTPSGANVLTF. DNA for the CDR3: TGTGCCAGCAGCTCCGGGACTCCGTCTGGGGCCAACGTCCTGACTTTC.

The chain has TRBV7-8 and TRBJ2-3; D not resolved. CDR1 and CDR2 from the germline V gene are SGHVS and FQNEAQ. V was shortened by 7 bases and J by 2 bases, with 4 bases between the two germline ends. The CDR3 covers 11 residues. For the CDR3, the DNA is TGTGCCAGCACCTCCACAGATACGCAGTATTTT. Its translation is CASTSTDTQYF.

The genes are TRBV7-2 and TRBJ2-2, with 9 bases that match TRBD1. Germline assignment: CDR1 SGHTA and CDR2 FQGNSA. The CDR3 runs to 16 residues. Germline trimming cut 4 bases from V and 4 bases from J; bases unmatched to any gene: 7. The CDR3 nucleotides are TGTGCCAGCAGCTACACAGGGGGCGCCAGCACCGGGGAGCTGTTTTTT. It is translated as CASSYTGGASTGELFF.

V usage is TRBV28 and J usage is TRBJ1-1, with TRBD1 matching 8 bases. Trimming cost V 1 base and J 3 bases; bases outside gene matches: 4. The CDR3 runs to 15 residues. CDR1 and CDR2 from the germline V gene are MDHEN and SYDVKM. The CDR3, as DNA: TGTGCCAGCAGTTTATTCAGGGGGCCGGACACTGAAGCTTTCTTT. It codes for CASSLFRGPDTEAFF.

The gene calls are TRBV25-1 and TRBJ1-2, with TRBD1 matching 7 bases. CDR3 size: 15 residues. J lost 6 bases, V lost 4 bases, and 11 bases had no gene match. Germline-derived CDR1 and CDR2 are MGHDK and SYGVNS. The DNA of the CDR3 is TGTGCCAGCAGTGGTCCGATTACAGGGGTCGATGGCTACACCTTC. It encodes CASSGPITGVDGYTF.

V and J are TRBV6-1 and TRBJ1-2; 11 bases map to TRBD1. CDR1 MNHNS and CDR2 SASEGT come from the germline V gene. The J segment lost 4 bases and the V segment lost 4 bases, leaving 8 bases of the junction unmatched. The CDR3 has 16 amino acids. CDR3 in DNA: TGTGCCAGCAGTGGCCAATCCGGGACAGGGGGCTATGGCTACACCTTC. This translates into CASSGQSGTGGYGYTF.

About this clone itself: The CDR3 ends on some other residue instead of the conserved phenylalanine or tryptophan, so this is likely a read error. The DNA is omitted, as the CDR3 cannot be located on it reliably, and the CDR3 follows TCRdb's listing. The CDR3 reads CASSIQFSMHKVGPT. The chain is built from TRBV6-1 and TRBJ2-6. The CDR3 is 15 residues long, ends included. Per germline, CDR1 MNHNS and CDR2 SASEGT.